Presented here are 14 T cell receptor beta chains from one specimen sequenced in a study of early T cells in non-severe SARS-CoV-2 infection. TCRdb re-analysed the 5' RACE reads in MiXCR, keeping a single row per CDR3 protein. Of 75,000 to 90,000 distinct CDR3 sequences listed, about 13% are singletons. The sequenced sample was whole blood. All receptors come from an adult who was a healthcare worker with PCR-confirmed SARS-CoV-2 infection or an uninfected control (not recorded which).

The table lists this clonotype with a few counts. The genes are TRBV7-2 and TRBJ2-2; 14 bases agree with TRBD2. The CDR3 consists of 16 residues. The V gene end was trimmed by 4 bases and the J gene end by 7 bases; junction bases not matched to a gene: 5. Germline CDR1 reads SGHTA; CDR2 reads FQGNSA. The chain's CDR3 is CASSSGLAGAGGELFF. CDR3 in DNA: TGTGCCAGCAGCTCGGGACTAGCGGGGGCAGGCGGGGAGCTGTTTTTT.

This clonotype was observed at least ten times. The rearrangement joins TRBV4-3 to TRBJ1-4; D is undetermined. Germline CDR1 and CDR2: LGHNA and YSLEER. CDR3 length: 17 amino acids. V was cut by 2 bases and J by 8 bases, with 21 bases left in between. The CDR3 loop is CASSQSTMTRPREKLFF. The CDR3 DNA is TGCGCCAGCAGCCAATCCACTATGACAAGGCCAAGAGAAAAACTGTTTTTT.

This clonotype was found a few times. The chain carries TRBV28 and TRBJ1-5; no clear D gene. Germline CDR1 is MDHEN and CDR2 is SYDVKM. This CDR3 has 13 amino acids. With 5 bases removed from V and 1 base from J, the gap between germline ends came to 6 bases. The CDR3 region has the DNA TGTGCCAGCAGTATGGTGAGCAATCAGCCCCAGCATTTT. The encoded protein is CASSMVSNQPQHF.

This clonotype was found a few times. This chain links TRBV9 with TRBJ2-3; 13 nucleotides match TRBD2. V lost 4 bases, J lost 5 bases, and 10 bases stayed unmatched. The V gene's germline CDR1 is SGDLS and CDR2 YYNGEE. This CDR3 contains 17 residues. CDR3 bases: TGTGCCAGCAGCCCAACCACTAGCGGGGGGGCTAAAGATACGCAGTATTTT. It is translated as CASSPTTSGGAKDTQYF.

This rearrangement joins TRBV18 to TRBJ1-6; D might be TRBD1 (5 bases). With 2 bases removed from V and 7 bases from J, the gap between germline ends came to 9 bases. Germline CDR1 reads KGHSH; CDR2 reads LQKENI. The CDR3 contains 14 residues. DNA for the CDR3: TGTGCCAGCTCACCATCAAGGGACAATTCACCCCTCCACTTT. This gives the protein CASSPSRDNSPLHF.

The chain carries TRBV7-9 and TRBJ1-6; D might be TRBD1 (6 bases). Germline CDR1 reads SEHNR; CDR2 reads FQNEAQ (reference sequence). The length of the CDR3 is 14 residues. V lost 6 bases and J lost 8, with 14 bases in between. The chain's CDR3 is CASSRQGGDSPLHF. CDR3 nucleotides: TGTGCCAGCAGTCGTCAAGGGGGGGATTCACCCCTCCACTTT.

This clonotype was seen ten or more times. The rearrangement links TRBV6-2 or TRBV6-3 to TRBJ1-5; D is perhaps TRBD1 (6 bases). The CDR3 length is 14 residues. Trimming left V 2 bases short and J 6 bases short, with 11 bases between. Germline-derived CDR1 and CDR2 are MNHEY and SVGEGT. The CDR3: CASSYGGAGQPQHF. CDR3 nucleotide sequence: TGTGCCAGCAGTTACGGGGGGGCGGGTCAGCCCCAGCATTTT.

There are many counts of this clonotype. The J gene is TRBJ2-3, the V gene TRBV10-3; D is possibly TRBD1 or TRBD2 (5 bases each). Germline values: CDR1 ENHRY, CDR2 SYGVKD. V was cut by 3 bases and J by 3 bases, with 13 bases left in between. The CDR3 is 15 residues long. DNA for the CDR3: TGTGCCATCAGTGAAGGGACGATAAGGACAGATACGCAGTATTTT. Protein product: CAISEGTIRTDTQYF.

This clonotype was observed a few times. J is TRBJ2-2 and V is TRBV28, with 8 bases fitting TRBD1. The CDR3 contains 15 residues. In germline, CDR1 is MDHEN, CDR2 SYDVKM. V shed 5 bases and J 7 bases; nucleotides not matched to a gene: 9. DNA of the CDR3: TGTGCCAGCAGTAGGGGCAGGGGGCGTAACGGGGAGCTGTTTTTT. It encodes CASSRGRGRNGELFF.

The V and J genes are TRBV6-5 and TRBJ1-2; D might be TRBD1 (6 bases). This CDR3 spans 14 amino acids. The germline V gene has CDR1 MNHEY and CDR2 SVGAGI. The V end lost 0 bases, the J end lost 4 bases, and 9 bases lay between the germline ends. This chain's CDR3 is CASSYSSGAYGYTF. The CDR3 DNA reads TGTGCCAGCAGTTACTCATCGGGGGCCTATGGCTACACCTTC.

This clonotype showed up many times. J is TRBJ2-1 and V is TRBV28; 12 nucleotides match TRBD2. Germline V gene data show CDR1 as MDHEN and CDR2 as SYDVKM. V lost 7 bases and J lost 6; bases outside the gene matches: 16. The CDR3 is made up of 18 amino acids. CDR3 region: CASTIGLAGGIFSNEQFF. In DNA, the CDR3 is TGTGCCAGCACTATAGGGCTAGCGGGAGGGATTTTCAGCAATGAGCAGTTCTTC.

This clonotype was seen only a few times. V gene TRBV6-5 combines with J gene TRBJ2-2; D unresolved. Germline V gene sequence: CDR1 MNHEY, CDR2 SVGAGI. The CDR3 is made up of 16 amino acids. Trimming removed 8 bases at V and 0 bases at J, with 16 bases between. CDR3 nucleotide sequence: TGTGCCAGCGGCCGCTCCTTATCGGCGAACACCGGGGAGCTGTTTTTT. This sequence encodes CASGRSLSANTGELFF.

This clonotype was seen many times. The gene calls are TRBV2 and TRBJ2-1; tentative D call: TRBD1 (5 bases). Germline V gives CDR1 SNHLY, CDR2 FYNNEI. The ends were cut back, 6 bases at V and 7 bases at J, with 16 bases in the middle. CDR3 length equals 14 residues. The CDR3 DNA follows: TGTGCCAGCAGCTGGAAGGGGTGGGCGAATGAGCAGTTCTTC. This sequence encodes CASSWKGWANEQFF.

This clonotype was counted a few times. This sequence joins TRBV5-8 and TRBJ2-5, with 13 bases aligning to TRBD2. Per the germline V gene, CDR1 is SGHTS and CDR2 is YDEGEE. The CDR3 is made up of 16 amino acids. The V and J ends lost 4 bases and 0 bases, in that order; junction bases with no gene match: 3. CDR3 DNA sequence: TGTGCCAGCAGCCGCGGACTAGCGGGGGACCAAGAGACCCAGTACTTC. Translated, it gives CASSRGLAGDQETQYF.